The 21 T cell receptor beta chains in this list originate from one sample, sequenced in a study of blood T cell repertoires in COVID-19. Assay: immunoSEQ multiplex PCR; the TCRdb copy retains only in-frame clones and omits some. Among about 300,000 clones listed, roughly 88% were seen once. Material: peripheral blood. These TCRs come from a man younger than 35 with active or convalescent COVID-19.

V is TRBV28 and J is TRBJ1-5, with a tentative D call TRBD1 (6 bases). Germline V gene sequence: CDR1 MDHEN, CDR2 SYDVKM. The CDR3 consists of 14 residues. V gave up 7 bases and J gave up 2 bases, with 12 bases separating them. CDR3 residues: CASKDRGGNQPQHF. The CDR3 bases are TGTGCCAGCAAGGACAGAGGAGGCAATCAGCCCCAGCATTTT.

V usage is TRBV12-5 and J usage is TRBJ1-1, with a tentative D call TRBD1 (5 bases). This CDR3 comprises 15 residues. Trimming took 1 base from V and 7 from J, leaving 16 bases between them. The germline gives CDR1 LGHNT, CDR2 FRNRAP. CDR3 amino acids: CASGLGIQWGGEAFF. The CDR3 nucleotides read TGTGCTAGTGGTTTGGGAATCCAGTGGGGGGGTGAAGCTTTCTTT.

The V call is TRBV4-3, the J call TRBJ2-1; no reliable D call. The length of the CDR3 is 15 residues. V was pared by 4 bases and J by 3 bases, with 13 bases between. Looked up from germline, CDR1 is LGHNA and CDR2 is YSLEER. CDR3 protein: CASSRSDSNYNEQFF. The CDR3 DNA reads TGCGCCAGCAGCCGATCAGACTCGAACTACAATGAGCAGTTCTTC.

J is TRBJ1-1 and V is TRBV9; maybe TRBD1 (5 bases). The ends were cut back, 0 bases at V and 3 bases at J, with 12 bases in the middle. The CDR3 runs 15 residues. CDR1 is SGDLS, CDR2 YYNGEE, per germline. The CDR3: CASSVVAGGDTEAFF. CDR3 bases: TGTGCCAGCAGCGTAGTAGCGGGGGGGGACACTGAAGCTTTCTTT.

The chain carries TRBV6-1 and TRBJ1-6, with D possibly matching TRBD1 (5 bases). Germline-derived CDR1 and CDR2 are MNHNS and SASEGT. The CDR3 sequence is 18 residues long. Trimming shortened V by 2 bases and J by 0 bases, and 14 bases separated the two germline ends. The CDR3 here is CASSEIVNGGSYNSPLHF. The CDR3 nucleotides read TGTGCCAGCAGTGAAATTGTAAACGGGGGCTCCTATAATTCACCCCTCCACTTT.

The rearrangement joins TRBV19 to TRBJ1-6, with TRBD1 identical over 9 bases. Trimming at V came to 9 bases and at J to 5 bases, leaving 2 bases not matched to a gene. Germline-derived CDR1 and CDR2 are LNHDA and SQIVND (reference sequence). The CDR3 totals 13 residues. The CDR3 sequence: CASRTGDNSPLHF. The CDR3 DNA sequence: TGTGCCAGCCGGACAGGGGATAATTCACCCCTCCACTTT.

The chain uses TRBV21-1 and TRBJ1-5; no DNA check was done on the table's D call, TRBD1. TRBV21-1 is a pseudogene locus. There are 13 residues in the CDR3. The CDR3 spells CASNWDRNQPQHF. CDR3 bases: TGTGCCAGCAACTGGGACAGGAATCAGCCCCAGCATTTT.

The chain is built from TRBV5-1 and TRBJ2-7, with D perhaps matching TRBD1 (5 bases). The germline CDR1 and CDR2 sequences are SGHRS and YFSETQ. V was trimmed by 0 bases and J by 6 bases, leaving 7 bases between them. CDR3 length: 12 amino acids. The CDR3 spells CASSLGQGEQYF. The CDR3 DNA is TGCGCCAGCAGCTTGGGGCAGGGCGAGCAGTACTTC.

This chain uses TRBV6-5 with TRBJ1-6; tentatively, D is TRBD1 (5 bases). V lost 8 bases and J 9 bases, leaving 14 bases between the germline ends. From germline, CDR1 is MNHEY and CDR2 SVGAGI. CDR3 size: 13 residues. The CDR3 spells CASADGGFSPLHF. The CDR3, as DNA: TGTGCCAGCGCCGACGGGGGGTTTTCACCCCTCCACTTT.

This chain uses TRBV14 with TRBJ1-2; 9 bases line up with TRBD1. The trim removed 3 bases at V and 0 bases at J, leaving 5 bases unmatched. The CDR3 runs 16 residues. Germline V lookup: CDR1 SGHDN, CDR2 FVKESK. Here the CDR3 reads CASSQERDRANYGYTF. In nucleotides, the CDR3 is TGTGCCAGCAGCCAGGAGCGGGACAGGGCTAACTATGGCTACACCTTC.

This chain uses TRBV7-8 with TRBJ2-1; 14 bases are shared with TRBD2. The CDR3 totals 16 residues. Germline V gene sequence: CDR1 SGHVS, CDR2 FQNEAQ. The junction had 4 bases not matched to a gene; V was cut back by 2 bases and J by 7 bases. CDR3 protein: CASSLTRLAGGNEQFF. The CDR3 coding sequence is TGTGCCAGCAGCTTAACCCGACTAGCGGGGGGGAATGAGCAGTTCTTC. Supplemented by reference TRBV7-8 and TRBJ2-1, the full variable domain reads GAGVSQSPRYKVAKRGQDVALRCDPISGHVSLFWYQQALGQGPEFLTYFQNEAQLDKSGLPSDRFFAERPEGSVSTLKIQRTQQEDSAVYLCASSLTRLAGGNEQFFGPGTRLTVL.

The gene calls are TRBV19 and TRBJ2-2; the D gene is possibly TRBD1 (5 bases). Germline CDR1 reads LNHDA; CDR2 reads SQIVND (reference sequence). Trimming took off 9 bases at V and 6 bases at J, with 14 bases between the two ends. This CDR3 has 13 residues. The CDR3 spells CASHRRDAGELFF. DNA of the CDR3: TGTGCCAGCCACCGCAGGGATGCCGGGGAGCTGTTTTTT.

CDR3 nucleotide sequence: TGTGCCAGCGGAATCCGGGACAGGGCTTATGGCTACACCTTC. Protein sequence: CASGIRDRAYGYTF. The chain has TRBV6-5 and TRBJ1-2; TRBD1 matches at 9 bases. Germline-derived CDR1 and CDR2 are MNHEY and SVGAGI. Trimming at V came to 8 bases and at J to 5 bases, leaving 9 bases not matched to a gene. This CDR3 has 14 amino acids.

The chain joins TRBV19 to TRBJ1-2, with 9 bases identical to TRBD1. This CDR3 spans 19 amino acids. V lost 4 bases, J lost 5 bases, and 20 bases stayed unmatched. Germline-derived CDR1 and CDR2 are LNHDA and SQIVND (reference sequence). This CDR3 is CASSTYAGGTGRTYYGYTF. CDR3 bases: TGTGCCAGTAGTACTTACGCTGGGGGGACAGGGAGAACGTATTATGGCTACACCTTC. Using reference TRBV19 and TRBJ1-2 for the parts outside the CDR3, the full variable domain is DGGITQSPKYLFRKEGQNVTLSCEQNLNHDAMYWYRQDPGQGLRLIYYSQIVNDFQKGDIAEGYSVSREKKESFPLTVTSAQKNPTAFYLCASSTYAGGTGRTYYGYTFGSGTRLTVV.

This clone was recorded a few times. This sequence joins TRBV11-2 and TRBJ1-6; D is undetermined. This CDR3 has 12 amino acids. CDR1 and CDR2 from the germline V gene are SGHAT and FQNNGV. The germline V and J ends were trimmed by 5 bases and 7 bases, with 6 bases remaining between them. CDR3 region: CASSPSNSPLHF. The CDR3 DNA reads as TGTGCCAGCAGCCCCTCCAATTCACCCCTCCACTTT.

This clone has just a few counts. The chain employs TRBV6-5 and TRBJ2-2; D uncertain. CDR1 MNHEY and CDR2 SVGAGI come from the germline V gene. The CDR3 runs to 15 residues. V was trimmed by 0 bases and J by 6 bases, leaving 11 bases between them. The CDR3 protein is CASSYSTHSAGELFF. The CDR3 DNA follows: TGTGCCAGCAGTTACTCGACACACTCCGCCGGGGAGCTGTTTTTT.

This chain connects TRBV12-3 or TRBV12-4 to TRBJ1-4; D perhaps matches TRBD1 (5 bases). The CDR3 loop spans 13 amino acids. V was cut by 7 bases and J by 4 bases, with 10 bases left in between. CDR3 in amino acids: CASTPTVNEKLFF. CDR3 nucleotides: TGTGCCAGCACCCCGACAGTTAATGAAAAACTGTTTTTT.

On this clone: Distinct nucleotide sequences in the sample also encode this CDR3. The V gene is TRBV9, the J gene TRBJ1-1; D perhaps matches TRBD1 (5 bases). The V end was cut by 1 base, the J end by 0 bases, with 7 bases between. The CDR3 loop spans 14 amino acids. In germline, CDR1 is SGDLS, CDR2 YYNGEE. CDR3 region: CASSVQGMNTEAFF. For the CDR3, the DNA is TGTGCCAGCAGCGTACAGGGCATGAACACTGAAGCTTTCTTT.

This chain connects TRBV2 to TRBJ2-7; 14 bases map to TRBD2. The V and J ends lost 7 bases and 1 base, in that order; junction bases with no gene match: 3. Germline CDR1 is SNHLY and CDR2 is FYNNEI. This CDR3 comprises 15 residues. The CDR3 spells CASKGLAGVSYEQYF. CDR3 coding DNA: TGTGCCAGCAAGGGACTAGCGGGGGTGTCCTACGAGCAGTACTTC.

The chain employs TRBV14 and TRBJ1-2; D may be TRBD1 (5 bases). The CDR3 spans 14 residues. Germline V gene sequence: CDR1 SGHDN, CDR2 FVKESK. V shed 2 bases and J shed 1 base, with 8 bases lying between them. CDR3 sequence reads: CASSQSGGNYGYTF. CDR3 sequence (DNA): TGTGCCAGCAGCCAATCGGGGGGTAACTATGGCTACACCTTC.

CDR3 in DNA: TGTGCCAGCAGCCAGCCGGGGGGGCCCCAGCATTTT. It yields the protein CASSQPGGPQHF. The chain carries TRBV14 and TRBJ1-5; D perhaps matches TRBD1 (5 bases). The V end was cut by 3 bases, the J end by 9 bases, with 9 bases between. This CDR3 has 12 amino acids. Germline CDR1 SGHDN, CDR2 FVKESK.